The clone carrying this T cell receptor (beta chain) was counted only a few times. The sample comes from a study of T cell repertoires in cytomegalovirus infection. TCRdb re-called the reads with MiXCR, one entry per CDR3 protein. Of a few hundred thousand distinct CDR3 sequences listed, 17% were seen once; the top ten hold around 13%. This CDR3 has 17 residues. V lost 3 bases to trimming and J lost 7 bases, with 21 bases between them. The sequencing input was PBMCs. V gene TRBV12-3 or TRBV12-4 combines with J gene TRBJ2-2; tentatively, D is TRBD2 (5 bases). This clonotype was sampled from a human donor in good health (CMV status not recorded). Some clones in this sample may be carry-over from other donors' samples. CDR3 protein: CASSFIHNASRVGELFF. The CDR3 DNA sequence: TGTGCCAGCAGTTTCATTCATAACGCTAGCCGTGTCGGGGAGCTGTTTTTT.